The 8 T cell receptor beta chains reported below all come from one sample, sequenced in a study of T cell responses to AZD1222 COVID-19 vaccine. The protocol was immunoSEQ multiplex PCR, while the TCRdb copy is restricted to in-frame clones and leaves out a portion. This sample has 90,000 to 150,000 clones, with 91% found just once. The sample here was peripheral blood, taken on day 0 of AZD1222 vaccination. These receptor sequences come from an adult in good health.

The chain recombines TRBV6-5 with TRBJ2-7; 7 nucleotides align to TRBD1. This CDR3 spans 15 amino acids. With V trimmed by 5 bases and J by 0 bases, 7 bases remained unmatched. CDR1 MNHEY and CDR2 SVGAGI come from the germline V gene. The CDR3 DNA reads as TGTGCCAGCAGTAACGGACAGGCCCGCTCCTACGAGCAGTACTTC. Translated: CASSNGQARSYEQYF.

The rearrangement joins TRBV11-2 to TRBJ1-1; a weak D match, TRBD1 (6 bases). The CDR3 is made up of 12 amino acids. The germline gives CDR1 SGHAT, CDR2 FQNNGV. V gave up 5 bases and J gave up 10 bases, with 14 bases separating them. In nucleotides, the CDR3 is TGTGCCAGCAGCCCAGGGACATCGGCAGCTTTCTTT. It encodes CASSPGTSAAFF.

The rearrangement uses TRBV3-1 (or the pseudogene TRBV3-2) and TRBJ1-6; 10 nucleotides match TRBD1. Germline values: CDR1 LGHDT, CDR2 YNNKEL (reference sequence). Trimming removed 4 bases from V and 6 bases from J; junction bases left unmatched: 6. This CDR3 comprises 16 residues. The CDR3 reads CASSRPGTGVNSPLHF. Here the CDR3 DNA reads TGTGCCAGCAGCCGACCCGGGACAGGGGTTAATTCACCCCTCCACTTT.

This clone occurred a few times. CDR3 coding DNA: TGTGCCAGCTCACCAGGGTCCAGGACTAACTATGGCTACACCTTC. Its protein product is CASSPGSRTNYGYTF. This chain connects TRBV18 to TRBJ1-2; the D is unclear. Germline V gene sequence: CDR1 KGHSH, CDR2 LQKENI. Deletions cut 2 bases from V and 0 bases from J, with 10 bases between. The CDR3 is made up of 15 amino acids.

The chain is built from TRBV10-2 and TRBJ2-7; 10 nucleotides align to TRBD1. Germline-derived CDR1 and CDR2 are WSHSY and SAAADI. Trimming removed 10 bases from V and 7 bases from J; junction bases left unmatched: 10. The CDR3 runs 13 residues. The CDR3 region has the DNA TGCGCCATCCGGGACAGGGGTCGGGAGGAGCAGTACTTC. This gives the protein CAIRDRGREEQYF.

The chain employs TRBV2 and TRBJ2-7; no clear D gene. Trimming left V 4 bases short and J 5 bases short, with 12 bases between. Per the germline V gene, CDR1 is SNHLY and CDR2 is FYNNEI. The CDR3 length is 13 residues. Here the CDR3 DNA reads TGTGCCAGCAGTGGAAGACCAGGAGACGAGCAGTACTTC. As protein: CASSGRPGDEQYF. Drawing the rest from reference TRBV2 and TRBJ2-7, the complete variable domain is EPEVTQTPSHQVTQMGQEVILRCVPISNHLYFYWYRQILGQKVEFLVSFYNNEISEKSEIFDDQFSVERPDGSNFTLKIRSTKLEDSAMYFCASSGRPGDEQYFGPGTRLTVT.

The V and J genes are TRBV10-1 and TRBJ2-2; a possible D gene is TRBD1 (5 bases). This CDR3 has 14 amino acids. CDR1 is WNHNN and CDR2 is SYGVQD in the germline V gene (reference sequence). V lost 6 bases and J lost 0, with 8 bases in between. The CDR3 DNA reads TGCGCCAGCAGGGACACCCCGAACACCGGGGAGCTGTTTTTT. It encodes CASRDTPNTGELFF.

The V and J genes are TRBV3-1 (or the pseudogene TRBV3-2) and TRBJ2-7, with a weak D call TRBD1 (6 bases). The V end was cut by 2 bases, the J end by 6 bases, with 8 bases between. Germline-derived CDR1 and CDR2 are LGHDT and YNNKEL (reference sequence). This CDR3 contains 12 residues. The CDR3 region is CASSQNRAEQYF. CDR3 in DNA: TGTGCCAGCAGCCAAAACAGGGCCGAGCAGTACTTC.